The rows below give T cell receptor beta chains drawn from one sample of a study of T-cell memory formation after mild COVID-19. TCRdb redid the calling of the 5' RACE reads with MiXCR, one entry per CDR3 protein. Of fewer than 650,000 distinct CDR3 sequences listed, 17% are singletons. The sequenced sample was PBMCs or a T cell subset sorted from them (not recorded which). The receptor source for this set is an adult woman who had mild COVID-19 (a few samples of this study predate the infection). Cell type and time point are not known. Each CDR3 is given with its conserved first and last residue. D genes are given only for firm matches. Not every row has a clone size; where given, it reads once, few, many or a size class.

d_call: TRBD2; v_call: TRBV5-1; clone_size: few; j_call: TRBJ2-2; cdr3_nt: TGCGCCAGCAGCCCGACTAGCGTGAACACCGGGGAGCTGTTTTTT; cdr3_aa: CASSPTSVNTGELFF
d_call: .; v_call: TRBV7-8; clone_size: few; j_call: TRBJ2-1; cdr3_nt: TGTGCCAGCAGTTTTAAGCGGACCGAGAATGAGCAGTTCTTC; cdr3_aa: CASSFKRTENEQFF
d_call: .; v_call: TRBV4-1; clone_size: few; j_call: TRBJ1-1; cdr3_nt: TGCGCCAGCAGCCGGGAAAGGGTGAACACTGAAGCTTTCTTT; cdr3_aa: CASSRERVNTEAFF
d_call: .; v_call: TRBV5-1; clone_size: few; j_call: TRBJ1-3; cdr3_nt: TGCGCCAGCAGCTTATCGAACTCTGGAAACACCATATATTTT; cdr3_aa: CASSLSNSGNTIYF
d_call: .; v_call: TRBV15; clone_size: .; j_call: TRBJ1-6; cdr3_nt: TGTGCCACCAGCAGAGATCCGGGGGCCGGATCACCCCTCCACTTT; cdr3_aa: CATSRDPGAGSPLHF
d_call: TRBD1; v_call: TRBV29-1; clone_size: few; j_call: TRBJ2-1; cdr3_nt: TGCAGCCATCCGGGACAGGGGACTTTTAATGAGCAGTTCTTC; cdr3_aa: CSHPGQGTFNEQFF
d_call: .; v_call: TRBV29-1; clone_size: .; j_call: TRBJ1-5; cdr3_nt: TGCAGCGTTGAAGATCCTTCGGTTGGCAATCAGCCCCAGCATTTT; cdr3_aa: CSVEDPSVGNQPQHF
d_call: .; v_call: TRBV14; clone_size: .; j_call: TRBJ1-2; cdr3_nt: TGTGCCAGCAGCCCCGCGGCCTTGGATGGGATCGGGGGCTACACCTTC; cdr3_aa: CASSPAALDGIGGYTF
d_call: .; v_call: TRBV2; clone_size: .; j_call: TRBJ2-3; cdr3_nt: TGTGCCAGCAGTGACGGAATCAGCACAGATACGCAGTATTTT; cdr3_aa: CASSDGISTDTQYF
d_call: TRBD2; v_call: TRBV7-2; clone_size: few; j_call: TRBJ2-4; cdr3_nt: TGTGCCAGCAGCCCTAGCGGGAGGGGAAAAAACATTCAGTACTTC; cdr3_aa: CASSPSGRGKNIQYF
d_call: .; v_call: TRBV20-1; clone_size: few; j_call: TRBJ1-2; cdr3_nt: TGCAGTGCTAGAGTTGGGCAGGGGGGCTACACCTTC; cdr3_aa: CSARVGQGGYTF
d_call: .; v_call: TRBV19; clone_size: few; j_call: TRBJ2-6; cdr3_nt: TGTGCCAGTAGTAGCGACAGCCACTCGGTCTCTGGGGCCAACGTCCTGACTTTC; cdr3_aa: CASSSDSHSVSGANVLTF
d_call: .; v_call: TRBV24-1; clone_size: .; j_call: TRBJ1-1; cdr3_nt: TGTGCCACCAGTGGGGGTACTTACGCTGAAGCTTTCTTT; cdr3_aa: CATSGGTYAEAFF
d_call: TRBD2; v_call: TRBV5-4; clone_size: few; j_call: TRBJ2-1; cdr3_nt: TGTGCCAGCAGCTTGGTGGTCGCGGGAGGGAGAAATGAGCAGTTCTTC; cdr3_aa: CASSLVVAGGRNEQFF
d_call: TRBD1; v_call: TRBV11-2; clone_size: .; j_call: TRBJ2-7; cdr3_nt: TGTGCCAGCAGCCCCTACATGGGGGACAGGGTTGGCGAGCAGTACTTC; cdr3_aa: CASSPYMGDRVGEQYF
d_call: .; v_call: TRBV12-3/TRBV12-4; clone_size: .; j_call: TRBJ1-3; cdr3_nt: TGTGCCAGCAGTTTGACAGGCCTGGGAAACACCATATATTTT; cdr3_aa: CASSLTGLGNTIYF
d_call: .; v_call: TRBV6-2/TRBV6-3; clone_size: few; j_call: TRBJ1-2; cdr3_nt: TGTGCCAGCACCCCTCGACAGACGAAATATGGCTACACCTTC; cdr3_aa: CASTPRQTKYGYTF
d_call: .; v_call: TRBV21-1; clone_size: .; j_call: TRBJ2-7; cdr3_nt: TGTGCCAGCAGCAAAGCGCTGGGCCCCTATCGACCCGAGCAGTACTTC; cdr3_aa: CASSKALGPYRPEQYF
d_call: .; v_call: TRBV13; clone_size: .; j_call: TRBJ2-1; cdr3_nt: TGTGCCAGCAGCTTCCCAGGGGAACATGTCAATGAGCAGTTCTTC; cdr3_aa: CASSFPGEHVNEQFF
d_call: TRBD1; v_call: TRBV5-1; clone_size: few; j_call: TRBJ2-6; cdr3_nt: TGCGCCAGCAGCGCGTCCCGGGACAGGGCCGGGGCCAACGTCCTGACTTTC; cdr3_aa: CASSASRDRAGANVLTF
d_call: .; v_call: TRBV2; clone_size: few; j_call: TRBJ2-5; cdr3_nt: TGTGCCAGCACCGGAAGGGGGGCCCAAGAGACCCAGTACTTC; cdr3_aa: CASTGRGAQETQYF